The rows below give T cell receptor beta chains drawn from one sample of a study of technical replicates of blood from a handful of donors. Profiling relied on immunoSEQ multiplex PCR, and the TCRdb table lists in-frame clones only, not all of them. The table has roughly 72,000 clones, 85% to 95% seen once. The specimen sequenced was T cells isolated from PBMCs. These receptor sequences come from a human donor in good health. The CDR3 runs from the conserved cysteine through the conserved F or W. A D gene is named only where the DNA matches it firmly. Size is omitted from some rows. Given values are once, few, many or a class for expanded clones.

j_call	clone_size	d_call	v_call	cdr3_nt	cdr3_aa
TRBJ1-2	.	TRBD1	TRBV28	TGTGCCAGCAGTTCCCCGACAGGGAGCTATGGCTACACCTTC	CASSSPTGSYGYTF
TRBJ1-5	once	TRBD1	TRBV7-2	TGTGCCAGCAGCCCGGACAGGGTCAATCAGCCCCAGCATTTT	CASSPDRVNQPQHF
TRBJ2-3	.	TRBD2	TRBV10-1	TGCGCCAGCAGTGAAATAGCGGGAACGACAGATACGCAGTATTTT	CASSEIAGTTDTQYF
TRBJ2-5	.	.	TRBV28	TGTGCCAGCAGTGTTCGGAGCAGGGAAGTATGCGAGACCCAGTACTTC	CASSVRSREVCETQYF
TRBJ1-5	.	.	TRBV27	TGTGCCAGCAGTCCGGACAGAGTTTATAGCAATCAGCCCCAGCATTTT	CASSPDRVYSNQPQHF
TRBJ2-6	once	.	TRBV11-3	TGTGCCAGCAGCTTCTGGGACTTTTTTACGTCTGGGGCCAACGTCCTGACTTTC	CASSFWDFFTSGANVLTF
TRBJ2-3	.	.	TRBV19	TGTGCCAGTAGTATTGGAGGGCCAGATACGCAGTATTTT	CASSIGGPDTQYF
TRBJ2-7	.	TRBD1	TRBV27	TGTGCCAGCAGTTCGGACAGGAGCAACTCCTACGAGCAGTACTTC	CASSSDRSNSYEQYF
TRBJ2-2	once	TRBD2	TRBV10-3	TGTGCCATCAGTGAGTGGGCGGGAGATGCTGGCGGGGAGCTGTTTTTT	CAISEWAGDAGGELFF
TRBJ2-7	.	.	TRBV5-1	TGCGCCAGCAGCTTGGGGACGGGGGTTTCCTACGAGCAGTACTTC	CASSLGTGVSYEQYF
TRBJ1-3	.	.	TRBV15	TGTGCCACCAGCGGATACAGATTCTCTGGAAACACCATATATTTT	CATSGYRFSGNTIYF
TRBJ1-2	.	.	TRBV5-6	TGTGCCAGCAGCGCCGACACCTATGGCTACACCTTC	CASSADTYGYTF
TRBJ2-3	.	.	TRBV5-1	TGCGCCAGCAGCTTGGACGTCTACACAGATACGCAGTATTTT	CASSLDVYTDTQYF
TRBJ1-2	.	.	TRBV10-3	TGTGCCATCAGTACGTCAGGGTATGACTATGGCTACACCTTC	CAISTSGYDYGYTF
TRBJ1-6	.	.	TRBV30	TGTGCCTGGAAGGCGGATTTTAATTCACCCCTCCACTTT	CAWKADFNSPLHF
TRBJ1-1	.	.	TRBV11-2	TGTGCCAGCAGCTTGGGGCCGCTCATCAGGAACACTGAAGCTTTCTTT	CASSLGPLIRNTEAFF
TRBJ2-7	.	TRBD1	TRBV19	TGTGCCAGTAGTTTCCGGGACAGAGACCTTGACTACGAGCAGTACTTC	CASSFRDRDLDYEQYF